The 23 T cell receptor beta chains in this list originate from one sample, sequenced in a study of cytomegalovirus exposure and HLA in healthy donors. PCR was performed using 60 Vbeta and 13 Jbeta primers. Only in-frame clones appear in the TCRdb table, and some are missing; sequencing was by immunoSEQ multiplex PCR. This table holds 110,000 to 150,000 clones, about 80% found once. Sequenced sample: PBMCs. The receptors stem from a man between 25 and 39 years old in good health and CMV-seronegative.

The gene calls are TRBV6-6 and TRBJ2-3; D gene unclear. Per germline, CDR1 MNHNY and CDR2 SVGAGI (reference sequence). This CDR3 region has 12 residues. Between the trimmed V and J ends, which lost 6 bases and 0 bases, there was a span of 4 bases. CDR3 in amino acids: CASRGSTDTQYF. As DNA, the CDR3 is TGTGCCAGCAGGGGCAGCACAGATACGCAGTATTTT.

The rearrangement joins TRBV28 to TRBJ2-7, with D perhaps matching TRBD2 (6 bases). V lost 6 bases and J 1 base, leaving 13 bases between the germline ends. The CDR3 has 14 amino acids. CDR1 and CDR2 (germline): MDHEN, SYDVKM. The CDR3 region has the DNA TGTGCCAGCAGAATCGACGGGAGATCCTACGAGCAGTACTTC. Translated: CASRIDGRSYEQYF.

The CDR3 spells CASTSSQVLGYEQYF. In DNA, the CDR3 is TGTGCCAGCACCTCCAGTCAGGTCTTAGGCTACGAGCAGTACTTC. The rearrangement joins TRBV27 to TRBJ2-7; no clear D gene. Trimming cost V 7 bases and J 3 bases, with 19 bases left between them. The CDR3 spans 15 residues. Germline V gives CDR1 MNHEY, CDR2 SMNVEV (reference sequence).

The rearrangement joins TRBV7-2 to TRBJ2-7, with TRBD2 identical over 10 bases. Unmatched junction bases numbered 7, after V lost 2 bases and J lost 6 bases. The CDR3 covers 15 residues. Germline lookup yields CDR1 SGHTA and CDR2 FQGNSA. This CDR3 reads CASSLKRGGTGEQYF. The CDR3 DNA sequence: TGTGCCAGCAGCTTAAAGCGGGGGGGCACTGGCGAGCAGTACTTC. Looking up the rest from reference TRBV7-2 and TRBJ2-7 gives the full variable domain: GAGVSQSPSNKVTEKGKDVELRCDPISGHTALYWYRQSLGQGLEFLIYFQGNSAPDKSGLPSDRFSAERTGGSVSTLTIQRTQQEDSAVYLCASSLKRGGTGEQYFGPGTRLTVT.

This clone was picked up one time. The chain is built from TRBV6-6 and TRBJ1-2, with 9 bases lining up with TRBD1. Unmatched junction bases numbered 4, after V lost 4 bases and J lost 13 bases. Per the germline V gene, CDR1 is MNHNY and CDR2 is SVGAGI (reference sequence). The CDR3 has 11 amino acids. CDR3 coding DNA: TGTGCCAGCAGTTGGGACAGGGTTTGCACCTTC. Translated: CASSWDRVCTF.

The rearrangement uses TRBV9 and TRBJ2-7, with TRBD2 identical over 13 bases. Germline V gene sequence: CDR1 SGDLS, CDR2 YYNGEE. The junction had 5 bases not matched to a gene; V was cut back by 3 bases and J by 2 bases. The CDR3 totals 16 residues. The CDR3 DNA follows: TGTGCCAGCAGCGAGGGACTAGCGGGATATACCTACGAGCAGTACTTC. It translates to CASSEGLAGYTYEQYF.

The chain recombines TRBV7-9 with TRBJ2-1, with D possibly matching TRBD1 (6 bases). Looked up from germline, CDR1 is SEHNR and CDR2 is FQNEAQ (reference sequence). CDR3 length equals 15 residues. Trimming took off 7 bases at V and 7 bases at J, with 20 bases between the two ends. CDR3 in amino acids: CASTPTGLQRNEQFF. The DNA of the CDR3 is TGTGCCAGCACCCCTACAGGGCTACAACGTAATGAGCAGTTCTTC.

The rearrangement joins TRBV10-3 to TRBJ2-6; 8 nucleotides line up with TRBD1. The CDR3 covers 13 residues. V dropped 9 bases and J dropped 6; count of bases not matched to a gene: 4. CDR1 is ENHRY and CDR2 is SYGVKD in the germline V gene. CDR3 nucleotides: TGTGCCATAGGACAGGGAGAGGCCAACGTCCTGACTTTC. Its translation is CAIGQGEANVLTF.

This chain connects TRBV28 to TRBJ1-1; 9 bases are shared with TRBD1. The CDR3 extends over 16 amino acids. CDR1 is MDHEN and CDR2 is SYDVKM in the germline V gene. V trimming: 2 bases; J trimming: 6 bases; junction bases outside the gene matches: 10. The CDR3 coding sequence is TGTGCCAGCAGTTTAACACAGGGGGCAGGCCCACCTGAAGCTTTCTTT. Its protein is CASSLTQGAGPPEAFF.

The J gene is TRBJ2-7, the V gene TRBV6-1, with 9 bases matching TRBD1. Per the germline V gene, CDR1 is MNHNS and CDR2 is SASEGT. This CDR3 has 13 residues. J was trimmed by 7 bases and V by 6 bases; bases with no gene match: 7. The CDR3 reads CASSQQGAWEQYF. The DNA of the CDR3 is TGTGCCAGCAGCCAACAGGGGGCGTGGGAGCAGTACTTC.

The rearrangement joins TRBV5-6 to TRBJ2-7; TRBD2 matches 15 bases. This CDR3 has 17 residues. The V gene's germline CDR1 is SGHDT and CDR2 YYEEEE. Losses at the gene ends were 4 bases for V and 5 bases for J; bases not matched to a gene: 10. The CDR3 region has the DNA TGTGCCAGCAGCCTCCGGACTAGCGGGAGGGCCGTACACGAGCAGTACTTC. It encodes CASSLRTSGRAVHEQYF.

The chain uses TRBV5-5 and TRBJ2-7; perhaps TRBD2 as D (6 bases). Between the trimmed V and J ends, which lost 0 bases and 2 bases, there was a span of 12 bases. The CDR3 has 15 residues. The germline gives CDR1 SGHKS, CDR2 YYEKEE (reference sequence). The CDR3 DNA reads TGTGCCAGCAGCTTGGCCCAGGGACTTGCCTACGAGCAGTACTTC. Amino acids: CASSLAQGLAYEQYF.

There are a few counts of this clone. V is TRBV9 and J is TRBJ2-5; 8 bases fit TRBD1. The germline gives CDR1 SGDLS, CDR2 YYNGEE. With V trimmed by 2 bases and J by 2 bases, 2 bases remained unmatched. The CDR3 has 14 residues. The DNA of the CDR3 is TGTGCCAGCAGCGTCAGACAGGGGCAAGAGACCCAGTACTTC. As protein: CASSVRQGQETQYF.

This clone was detected a few times. The rearrangement links TRBV30 to TRBJ2-2; 7 positions agree with TRBD2. Germline V gene sequence: CDR1 GTSNPN, CDR2 SVGIG (reference sequence). The trim removed 0 bases at V and 4 bases at J, leaving 8 bases unmatched. The CDR3 has 16 residues. CDR3 DNA: TGTGCCTGGAGTGTATCTCCTAGCGGATTCACCGGGGAGCTGTTTTTT. Translating it yields CAWSVSPSGFTGELFF.

This chain joins TRBV25-1 and TRBJ1-2; D possibly corresponds to TRBD1 (5 bases). The CDR3 covers 13 residues. Trimming stripped 2 bases from V and 3 bases from J, with 7 bases between. The V gene's germline CDR1 is MGHDK and CDR2 SYGVNS. The CDR3 DNA follows: TGTGCCAGCAGTGAAAGGGGCCACTATGGCTACACCTTC. Translating gives CASSERGHYGYTF.

V and J are TRBV27 and TRBJ1-4; D is ambiguous. CDR3 length: 12 amino acids. The germline V and J ends were trimmed by 6 bases and 4 bases, with 6 bases remaining between them. CDR1 is MNHEY and CDR2 is SMNVEV in the germline V gene (reference sequence). The CDR3 DNA reads as TGTGCCAGCAGGGAGGGTAATGAAAAACTGTTTTTT. It encodes CASREGNEKLFF.

This clone was counted once. In DNA, the CDR3 is TGTGCCAGCAGCCCCCGAGAGGGCAGGGGGCTTGGCTACACCTTC. Amino acids: CASSPREGRGLGYTF. The chain is built from TRBV9 and TRBJ1-2; 8 bases fit TRBD1. The V gene's germline CDR1 is SGDLS and CDR2 YYNGEE. The CDR3 runs 15 residues. After removal of 4 bases from V and 7 bases from J, the junction contained 12 bases not matched to a gene.

The chain recombines TRBV5-1 with TRBJ2-6; maybe TRBD1 (5 bases). V was cut by 5 bases and J by 4 bases, with 13 bases left in between. This CDR3 region has 15 residues. Germline loops: CDR1 SGHRS, CDR2 YFSETQ. For the CDR3, the DNA is TGCGCCAGCAGGGGCAGGGAAGCCGGGGCCAACGTCCTGACTTTC. Protein product: CASRGREAGANVLTF.

The rearrangement uses TRBV5-1 and TRBJ2-7; the D gene is possibly TRBD1 (6 bases). Trimming shortened V by 5 bases and J by 3 bases, and 12 bases separated the two germline ends. This CDR3 is 13 amino acids long. Germline V gene lookup returns CDR1 SGHRS and CDR2 YFSETQ. This chain's CDR3 is CASRYGQSYEQYF. CDR3 DNA sequence: TGCGCCAGCAGATACGGACAGAGCTACGAGCAGTACTTC.

The chain employs TRBV7-9 and TRBJ2-1, with 10 bases fitting TRBD1. The CDR3 runs to 16 residues. The V segment lost 5 bases and the J segment 10 bases; nucleotides outside the gene matches: 14. The germline V gene encodes CDR1 SEHNR and CDR2 FQNEAQ (reference sequence). CDR3 coding DNA: TGTGCCAGCAGCCGGCGTGACAGGGGGCTTACTGGGGAGCAGTTCTTC. Translation: CASSRRDRGLTGEQFF.

This clone was detected only a few times. This rearrangement joins TRBV10-3 to TRBJ1-1, with D tentatively TRBD1 (5 bases). V was cut by 5 bases and J by 3 bases, with 22 bases left in between. CDR1 is ENHRY and CDR2 is SYGVKD in the germline V gene. The CDR3 runs 17 residues. The DNA for the CDR3 is TGTGCCATCAGTACGAGCTTCGGTTCAGGGTTGGACACTGAAGCTTTCTTT. Protein: CAISTSFGSGLDTEAFF.

The genes are TRBV6-7 and TRBJ2-1; TRBD1 matches 7 bases. Being an ORF, TRBV6-7 has a function that is uncertain. V lost 5 bases to trimming and J lost 2 bases; unmatched junction nucleotides: 18. CDR3 size: 19 residues. The CDR3 bases are TGTGCCAGCAGTAAGCCTGAACAAATGACAGGGCGTACCTACAATGAGCAGTTCTTC. Amino acid sequence: CASSKPEQMTGRTYNEQFF.

This sequence joins TRBV2 and TRBJ2-3; weak D call: TRBD2 (7 bases). The CDR3 consists of 15 residues. CDR1 and CDR2 (germline): SNHLY, FYNNEI. V dropped 8 bases and J dropped 2 bases, with 17 bases sitting between them. Here the CDR3 DNA reads TGTGCCAGCGATGCGAGGGGGGGTTACACAGATACGCAGTATTTT. This gives the protein CASDARGGYTDTQYF.